This T cell receptor (beta chain) was found in a study of chemoradiotherapy in HPV16-positive cancers (dated 2022 in TCRdb). Broadly, across the study: Candidate HPV-specific T-cell clones and common TCR motifs were defined by functional T-cell assays performed on cells from a couple of HPV16-positive patients. The study set out to ask whether T-cell immunity against the HPV oncoproteins E6 and E7 changes over the course of chemoradiotherapy and whether that immunity affects survival. The candidate HPV-specific TCRs and motifs were subsequently tracked in TCR repertoires obtained from 86 patients with HPV-related cancers. The paper as a whole reports these results and caveats: Among HPV16-positive patients, expansion of HPV-responsive T cells during chemoradiotherapy was associated with better recurrence-free survival. Expansion of candidate HPV-specific clones and E7-related TCR motifs was observed in the tumor microenvironment during treatment, whereas no such expansion was observed for non-HPV-specific T cells. The functional definition of HPV-specific T cells was derived from only a couple of HPV16-positive patients, and the survival association was reported for HPV16-positive patients.

V has 7 bases trimmed and J has 6 bases trimmed; junction bases matching no gene number 8. In the germline V gene, CDR1 corresponds to MNHEY and CDR2 to SVGAGI. Inclusive of the bounding cysteine and phenylalanine, the CDR3 is 13 residues long. Left in the record is the CDR3 DNA by itself, 39 bases read in frame from the first base. The sample holds one count of this clone. No antigen is known for it. No base-level quality is on record; no much larger clone is a single base apart. The library relied on the immunoSEQ multiplex PCR assay. TCRdb re-hosts the immuneACCESS table, in-frame sequences only. Its copies lack some clones; in the studies checked, an unresolved V gene accounts for under half of them, and the cause for the rest is not known. The sample table shows roughly 40,000 clones, and roughly 77% are seen once. The top ten clones comprise under 5.5% of the sample. Repertoires were sampled multiple times during chemoradiotherapy, which allowed clonal expansion in the tumor microenvironment to be followed.

This clonotype originated in a human donor with HPV-associated anogenital cancer. The chain couples TRBV6-5 to TRBJ2-7; 8 nucleotides in the junction match TRBD1. Here the sequenced sample was blood, taken from a patient who underwent chemoradiotherapy. The bases are TGTGCCAGCACACCTCGGACAGGGACCGAGCAGTACTTC. Its coded protein is CASTPRTGTEQYF.